This TCR beta chain was captured in a study of control samples from healthy donors and cancer patients. CDR1 is SEHNR and CDR2 is FQNEAQ in the germline V gene (reference sequence). The CDR3 totals 14 residues. The J segment lost 7 bases and the V segment lost 9 bases, leaving 10 bases of the junction unmatched. Clones were sequenced by immunoSEQ multiplex PCR, and TCRdb holds only the in-frame ones, with some missing. In the table there are 150,000 to 200,000 clones, about 90% of which are singletons. The rearrangement joins TRBV7-9 to TRBJ2-2; 8 nucleotides agree with TRBD2. The sample taken for sequencing was blood. The TCR sequence derives from a man in his late teens or twenties in good health. In nucleotides, the CDR3 is TGTGCCAGTTTATGGCGGGGGGCCGGCGGGGAGCTGTTTTTT. Translated, it gives CASLWRGAGGELFF.